Here is one T cell receptor (beta chain) with its context. Its antigen specificity is not known. No much larger clone exists at a distance of one base, and base qualities are not known. Whole blood was collected in K2EDTA tubes by collaborating institutions according to the institutions' own protocols. Collaborator samples were shipped for TCRbeta analysis as frozen whole blood, isolated PBMCs, or DNA extracted from either sample type. TCRbeta CDR3 regions were amplified from genomic DNA using the immunoSEQ Assay, a bias-controlled multiplex PCR. In the authors' own workflow: Within the assay, amplification of reference gene primers was used to estimate how many nucleated cells each sample contained. Sequence reads were collapsed and filtered to measure the absolute abundance of every unique TCRbeta CDR3 rearrangement. For each sample, productive Simpson clonality was calculated as the square root of Simpson's diversity index over productive rearrangements. Entries here come from immuneACCESS through TCRdb and include only in-frame sequences with V and J called. Some clones fail to appear in such tables; in the studies checked, an unresolved V gene covers under half of the shortfall, and the cause of the remainder is unknown. From that table come the V and J calls and clone size; the DNA was used to work out D and trimming. This sample is represented by around 300,000 clones; around 90% of them were singletons. The ten largest clones take up roughly 3.7% of the sample.

Including the terminal cysteine and phenylalanine, the CDR3 comprises 10 residues. The entry retains the CDR3 DNA only, 30 bases that are in frame from base 1. For CDR1 and CDR2, the germline V gene lists SNHLY and FYNNEI. V loses 6 bases at its end and J loses 11 bases; junction bases beyond the gene matches: 1. The source of the sample is a study of blood T cell repertoires in COVID-19 (dated by TCRdb to the early 2020s). Study-level background: Collaborator samples came from the United States, Italy and Spain and covered acute and convalescent phases of COVID-19. The prospective study material was composed of cDNA or gDNA derived from T cells, B-cell-depleted T cells, or PBMCs. Deeply sampled blood TCRbeta repertoires from subjects exposed to, actively infected with, or recovered from COVID-19 were included in the dataset. The repertoires were made available in a free public database intended to serve as a resource for research on the immune response to SARS-CoV-2. The samples were drawn from two sources: the first 160 participants of the ongoing ImmuneRACE study, and over 950 subjects contributed by 6 global collaborators. The sample metadata nearly always contained a de-identified subject ID, COVID-19 status, age in years and sex. HLA class I and class II types, where available, came from metadata supplied by the sample provider rather than from assay-based typing. Beyond this particular receptor, the publication reports: The quantity of clinical and demographic metadata differed by source and by participant and was supplied without curation.

The sequence was obtained from a woman aged 40-49 years with acute or convalescent COVID-19. Rearrangement joined TRBV2 to TRBJ1-1; a stretch of 9 junction bases matches TRBD1. The sequenced sample consisted of peripheral blood. The CDR3 region: CASRGTGAFF. The sequenced DNA: TGTGCCAGCAGAGGGACAGGGGCTTTCTTT.